The 16 T cell receptor beta chains given below trace back to one sample, sequenced in a study of blood T cell repertoires in COVID-19. Using immunoSEQ multiplex PCR, the repertoire was profiled, and TCRdb retains in-frame clones only, with some absent. The sample records roughly 80,000 clones, around 81% being singletons. The sequencing sample was made of peripheral blood. The origin of the receptors is a man older than 75 with acute or convalescent COVID-19.

This CDR3 reads CASSYPRTGVDTQYF. CDR3 nucleotides: TGTGCCAGCAGTTACCCCCGGACAGGGGTAGATACGCAGTATTTT. V gene TRBV6-2 or TRBV6-3 combines with J gene TRBJ2-3; 9 bases are shared with TRBD1. The V and J ends lost 2 bases and 5 bases, in that order; junction bases with no gene match: 5. The CDR3 spans 15 residues. The germline gives CDR1 MNHEY, CDR2 SVGEGT.

CDR3 nucleotide sequence: TGTGCCAGCAGCTCTCAGGGAGGAAGCACCGGGGAGCTGTTTTTT. It is translated as CASSSQGGSTGELFF. V usage is TRBV7-3 and J usage is TRBJ2-2; possible D gene TRBD2, 6 bases. This CDR3 region has 15 residues. CDR1 SGHTA and CDR2 FQGTGA come from the germline V gene. Trimming removed 4 bases from V and 4 bases from J, with 13 bases in between.

The chain carries TRBV7-8 and TRBJ2-1; 7 bases are shared with TRBD2. Looked up from germline, CDR1 is SGHVS and CDR2 is FQNEAQ. Trimming at V came to 0 bases and at J to 15 bases, leaving 14 bases not matched to a gene. The CDR3 totals 15 residues. CDR3 loop: CASSLAGGSAGGWFF. The CDR3 nucleotides read TGTGCCAGCAGCTTAGCGGGAGGGAGTGCTGGAGGGTGGTTCTTC.

This chain links TRBV5-4 with TRBJ2-2, with 13 bases identical to TRBD2. The CDR3 consists of 18 residues. Per the germline V gene, CDR1 is SGHNT and CDR2 is YYREEE (reference sequence). The V gene end was trimmed by 4 bases and the J gene end by 2 bases; junction bases not matched to a gene: 8. Here the CDR3 reads CASSPGLAGSGNTGELFF. The DNA for the CDR3 is TGTGCCAGCAGCCCGGGACTAGCGGGATCGGGAAACACCGGGGAGCTGTTTTTT.

V usage is TRBV5-1 and J usage is TRBJ1-1; 9 bases align to TRBD1. The CDR3 loop spans 18 amino acids. The trim removed 5 bases at V and 0 bases at J, leaving 14 bases unmatched. Germline lookup yields CDR1 SGHRS and CDR2 YFSETQ. Here the CDR3 DNA reads TGCGCCAGCAGTTGGTATTTGGGACAGGGCTCTCTGAACACTGAAGCTTTCTTT. It specifies CASSWYLGQGSLNTEAFF.

The chain employs TRBV14 and TRBJ2-7; D is unclear. Trimming removed 3 bases from V and 3 bases from J, with 9 bases in between. CDR1 and CDR2 from the germline V gene are SGHDN and FVKESK. This CDR3 spans 13 amino acids. CDR3: CASSHGRYYEQYF. CDR3 DNA: TGTGCCAGCAGCCACGGCAGGTACTACGAGCAGTACTTC.

The chain links TRBV5-8 to TRBJ1-1, with a weak D call TRBD1 (5 bases). From germline, CDR1 is SGHTS and CDR2 YDEGEE. The ends were cut back, 2 bases at V and 3 bases at J, with 8 bases in the middle. The CDR3 loop spans 13 amino acids. The CDR3 sequence is CASSFSRDTEAFF. For the CDR3, the DNA is TGTGCCAGCAGCTTTAGCAGGGACACTGAAGCTTTCTTT.

The genes are TRBV18 and TRBJ2-7; possible D gene TRBD1, 5 bases. The germline V gene encodes CDR1 KGHSH and CDR2 LQKENI. V was clipped by 3 bases and J by 3 bases, with 15 bases between them. The CDR3 runs 15 residues. The DNA for the CDR3 is TGTGCCAGCTCACCGGAAGTAGGGGCGGTCTACGAGCAGTACTTC. Amino acids: CASSPEVGAVYEQYF.

The chain recombines TRBV6-5 with TRBJ1-2, with 7 nucleotides matching TRBD1. The junction had 12 bases not matched to a gene; V was cut back by 7 bases and J by 4 bases. Germline V gene data show CDR1 as MNHEY and CDR2 as SVGAGI. CDR3 length: 15 residues. Written as DNA, the CDR3 is TGTGCCAGCAAACTTGAGGGGGCGCTCGGCTATGGCTACACCTTC. Amino acid sequence: CASKLEGALGYGYTF.

On this clone: This sample also contains other DNA sequences that code for the same CDR3. The chain employs TRBV6-1 and TRBJ1-5, with TRBD1 identical over 8 bases. The ends lost 0 bases at V and 5 bases at J; junction bases unmatched: 3. Germline assignment: CDR1 MNHNS and CDR2 SASEGT. CDR3 length equals 15 residues. CDR3 bases: TGTGCCAGCAGTGAAGCAGACAGGGGTTATCAGCCCCAGCATTTT. Protein: CASSEADRGYQPQHF.

This chain joins TRBV18 and TRBJ2-6, with D possibly being TRBD1 (6 bases). There are 17 residues in the CDR3. The ends were cut back, 3 bases at V and 0 bases at J, with 12 bases in the middle. Germline V CDR1 and CDR2: KGHSH, LQKENI. The CDR3 nucleotides read TGTGCCAGCTCACCGAGGACAGCGCACTCTGGGGCCAACGTCCTGACTTTC. Residues: CASSPRTAHSGANVLTF.

J is TRBJ1-2 and V is TRBV4-2; tentative D call: TRBD1 (5 bases). This CDR3 spans 13 amino acids. Germline V lookup: CDR1 LGHNA, CDR2 YNFKEQ. Trimming cost V 2 bases and J 6 bases, with 10 bases left between them. This CDR3 is CASSQLQGNGYTF. In nucleotides, the CDR3 is TGTGCCAGCAGCCAACTCCAGGGCAATGGCTACACCTTC.

This chain joins TRBV11-2 and TRBJ2-1; D call uncertain. The CDR3 spans 15 residues. Germline V lookup: CDR1 SGHAT, CDR2 FQNNGV. With 0 bases removed from V and 0 bases from J, the gap between germline ends came to 6 bases. DNA for the CDR3: TGTGCCAGCAGCTTAGAGTCCTCCTCCTACAATGAGCAGTTCTTC. It codes for CASSLESSSYNEQFF. The complete variable domain, with remaining parts taken from reference TRBV11-2 and TRBJ2-1, reads EAGVAQSPRYKIIEKRQSVAFWCNPISGHATLYWYQQILGQGPKLLIQFQNNGVVDDSQLPKDRFSAERLKGVDSTLKIQPAKLEDSAVYLCASSLESSSYNEQFFGPGTRLTVL.

The V gene is TRBV5-1, the J gene TRBJ2-3, with 7 bases aligning to TRBD1. The germline V gene has CDR1 SGHRS and CDR2 YFSETQ. The CDR3 runs to 14 residues. V lost 5 bases and J lost 2; bases outside the gene matches: 5. CDR3 region: CASRTGTATDTQYF. In DNA, the CDR3 is TGCGCCAGCAGGACCGGGACAGCCACAGATACGCAGTATTTT.

The CDR3 reads CASSPKGPRLLAGGSETQYF. The DNA of the CDR3 is TGTGCCAGTAGTCCAAAAGGCCCTAGATTACTAGCGGGAGGTAGTGAGACCCAGTACTTC. The chain is built from TRBV19 and TRBJ2-5; TRBD2 agrees at 12 bases. Germline CDR1 and CDR2: LNHDA and SQIVND (reference sequence). Trimming took 5 bases from V and 5 from J; bases not matched to a gene: 21. The CDR3 consists of 20 residues.

About this clone: The same CDR3 can be traced to other DNA sequences in this sample. This chain joins TRBV3-1 (or the pseudogene TRBV3-2) and TRBJ1-2; D may be TRBD1 (5 bases). This CDR3 contains 13 residues. The V gene lost 0 bases and the J gene lost 5 bases, with 7 bases spanning the gap. Germline CDR1 LGHDT, CDR2 YNNKEL (reference sequence). Here the CDR3 DNA reads TGTGCCAGCAGCCAAGACAGGGCTTATGGCTACACCTTC. This encodes CASSQDRAYGYTF.